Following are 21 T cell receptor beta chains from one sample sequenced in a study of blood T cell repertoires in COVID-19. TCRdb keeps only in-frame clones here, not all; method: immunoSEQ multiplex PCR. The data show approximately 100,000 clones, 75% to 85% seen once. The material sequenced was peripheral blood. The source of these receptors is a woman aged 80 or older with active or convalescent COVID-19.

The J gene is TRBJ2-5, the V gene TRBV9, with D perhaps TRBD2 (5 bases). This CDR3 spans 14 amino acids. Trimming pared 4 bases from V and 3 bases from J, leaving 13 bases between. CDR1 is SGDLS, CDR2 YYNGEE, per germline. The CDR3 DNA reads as TGTGCCAGCAGCCCCTCGCCTAGCAAAGAGACCCAGTACTTC. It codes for CASSPSPSKETQYF.

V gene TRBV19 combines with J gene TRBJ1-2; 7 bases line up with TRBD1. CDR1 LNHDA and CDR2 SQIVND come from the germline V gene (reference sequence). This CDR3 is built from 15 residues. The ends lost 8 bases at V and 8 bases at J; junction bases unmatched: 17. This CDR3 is CASAQTGNDLGGYTF. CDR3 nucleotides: TGTGCCAGTGCGCAGACAGGGAATGATTTGGGAGGCTACACCTTC.

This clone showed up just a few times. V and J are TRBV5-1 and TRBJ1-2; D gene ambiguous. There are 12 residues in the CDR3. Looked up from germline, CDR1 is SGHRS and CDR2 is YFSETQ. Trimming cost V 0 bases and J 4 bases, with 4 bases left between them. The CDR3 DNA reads TGCGCCAGCAGCTTGGACAGCTATGGCTACACCTTC. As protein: CASSLDSYGYTF.

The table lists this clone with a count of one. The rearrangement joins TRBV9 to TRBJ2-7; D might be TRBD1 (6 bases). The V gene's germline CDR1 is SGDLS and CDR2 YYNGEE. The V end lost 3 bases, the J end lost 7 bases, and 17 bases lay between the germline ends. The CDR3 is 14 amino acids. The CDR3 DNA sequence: TGTGCCAGCAGCGCATCCCAGGGGCGCAGGGAGCAGTACTTC. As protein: CASSASQGRREQYF.

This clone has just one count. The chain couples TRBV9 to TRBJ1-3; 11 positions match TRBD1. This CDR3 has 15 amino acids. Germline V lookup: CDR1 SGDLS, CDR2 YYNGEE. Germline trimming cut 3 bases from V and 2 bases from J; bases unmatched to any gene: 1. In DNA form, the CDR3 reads TGTGCCAGCAGCGCGGGACAGGGGGCTGGAAACACCATATATTTT. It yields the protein CASSAGQGAGNTIYF.

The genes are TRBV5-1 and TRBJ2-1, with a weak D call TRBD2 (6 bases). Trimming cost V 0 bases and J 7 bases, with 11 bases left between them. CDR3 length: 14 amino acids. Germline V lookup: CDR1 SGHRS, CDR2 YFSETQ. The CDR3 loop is CASSLGLGLNEQFF. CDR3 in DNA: TGCGCCAGCAGCTTGGGTTTGGGACTTAATGAGCAGTTCTTC.

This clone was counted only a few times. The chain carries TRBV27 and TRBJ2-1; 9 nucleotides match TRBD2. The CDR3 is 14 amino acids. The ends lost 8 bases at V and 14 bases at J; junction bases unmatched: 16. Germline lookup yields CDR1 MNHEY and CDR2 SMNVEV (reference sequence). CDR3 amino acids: CASGPASLAGVEFF. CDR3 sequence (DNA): TGTGCCAGCGGCCCCGCCTCCTTAGCGGGAGTAGAGTTCTTC.

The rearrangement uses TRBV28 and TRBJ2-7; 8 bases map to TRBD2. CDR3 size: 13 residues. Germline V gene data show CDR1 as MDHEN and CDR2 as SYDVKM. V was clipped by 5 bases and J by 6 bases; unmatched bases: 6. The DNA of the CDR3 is TGTGCCAGCAGTCCTGGACTAGCCCGCGAGCAGTACTTC. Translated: CASSPGLAREQYF. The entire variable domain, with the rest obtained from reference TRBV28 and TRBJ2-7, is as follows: DVKVTQSSRYLVKRTGEKVFLECVQDMDHENMFWYRQDPGLGLRLIYFSYDVKMKEKGDIPEGYSVSREKKERFSLILESASTNQTSMYLCASSPGLAREQYFGPGTRLTVT.

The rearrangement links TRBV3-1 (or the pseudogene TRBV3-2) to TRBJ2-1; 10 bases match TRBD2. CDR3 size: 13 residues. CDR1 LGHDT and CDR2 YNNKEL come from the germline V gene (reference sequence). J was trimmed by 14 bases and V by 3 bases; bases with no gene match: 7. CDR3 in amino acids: CASSHASGGFKFF. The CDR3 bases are TGTGCCAGCAGCCACGCTAGCGGGGGATTTAAGTTCTTC.

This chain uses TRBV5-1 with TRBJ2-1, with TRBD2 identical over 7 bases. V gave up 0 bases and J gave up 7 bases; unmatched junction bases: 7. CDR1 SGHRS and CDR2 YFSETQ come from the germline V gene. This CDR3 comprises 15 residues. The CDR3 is CASSLGAGSGNEQFF. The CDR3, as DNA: TGCGCCAGCAGCTTGGGAGCGGGATCGGGAAATGAGCAGTTCTTC.

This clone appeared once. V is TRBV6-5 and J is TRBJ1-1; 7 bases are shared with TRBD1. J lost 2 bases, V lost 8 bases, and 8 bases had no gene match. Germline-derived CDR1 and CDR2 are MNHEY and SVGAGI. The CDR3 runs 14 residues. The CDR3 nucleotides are TGTGCCAGCGACCCGGGACAGACAAACACTGAAGCTTTCTTT. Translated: CASDPGQTNTEAFF.

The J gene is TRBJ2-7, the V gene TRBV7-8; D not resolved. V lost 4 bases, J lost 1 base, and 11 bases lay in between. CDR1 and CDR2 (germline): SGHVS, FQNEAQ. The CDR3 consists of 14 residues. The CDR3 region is CASSSVPTSYEQYF. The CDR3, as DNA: TGTGCCAGCAGCTCCGTCCCTACGTCCTACGAGCAGTACTTC.

Here the CDR3 reads CASRGPGLPSTDTQYF. In nucleotides, the CDR3 is TGTGCCAGCAGGGGGCCGGGACTCCCTAGCACAGATACGCAGTATTTT. This sequence joins TRBV2 and TRBJ2-3; possible D gene TRBD2, 6 bases. Germline V CDR1 and CDR2: SNHLY, FYNNEI. This CDR3 comprises 16 residues. Trimming shortened V by 6 bases and J by 0 bases, and 16 bases separated the two germline ends.

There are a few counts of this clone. The CDR3 DNA reads as TGTGCCAGCAGCAAGGGACAGGTGGGAGAGACCCAGTACTTC. This codes for CASSKGQVGETQYF. V usage is TRBV7-6 and J usage is TRBJ2-5, with 8 bases lining up with TRBD1. This CDR3 spans 14 amino acids. From germline, CDR1 is SGHVS and CDR2 FNYEAQ. V lost 5 bases to trimming and J lost 4 bases; unmatched junction nucleotides: 6.

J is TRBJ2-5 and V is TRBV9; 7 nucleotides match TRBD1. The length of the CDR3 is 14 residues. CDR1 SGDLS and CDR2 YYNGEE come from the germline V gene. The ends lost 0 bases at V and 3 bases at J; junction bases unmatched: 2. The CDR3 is CASSVEGAKETQYF. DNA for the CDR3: TGTGCCAGCAGCGTAGAGGGGGCCAAAGAGACCCAGTACTTC.

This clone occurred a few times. Here the CDR3 DNA reads TGTGCCAGCAGTGAGAGGGTACGAGGCAATGAGCAGTTCTTC. Its translation: CASSERVRGNEQFF. This chain links TRBV6-1 with TRBJ2-1; D is perhaps TRBD2 (5 bases). Germline loops: CDR1 MNHNS, CDR2 SASEGT. The CDR3 spans 14 residues. V was pared by 3 bases and J by 6 bases, with 12 bases between.

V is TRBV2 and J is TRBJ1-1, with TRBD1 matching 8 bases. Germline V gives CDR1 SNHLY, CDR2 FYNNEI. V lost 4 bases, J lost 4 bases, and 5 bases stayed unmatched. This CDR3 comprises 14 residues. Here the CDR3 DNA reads TGTGCCAGCAGTGTTCCAGGGGGCATCACTGAAGCTTTCTTT. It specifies CASSVPGGITEAFF.

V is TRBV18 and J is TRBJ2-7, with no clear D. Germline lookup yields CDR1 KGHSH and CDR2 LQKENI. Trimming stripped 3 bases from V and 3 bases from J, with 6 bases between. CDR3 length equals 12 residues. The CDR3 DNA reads TGTGCCAGCTCACCCGGCGGCTACGAGCAGTACTTC. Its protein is CASSPGGYEQYF.

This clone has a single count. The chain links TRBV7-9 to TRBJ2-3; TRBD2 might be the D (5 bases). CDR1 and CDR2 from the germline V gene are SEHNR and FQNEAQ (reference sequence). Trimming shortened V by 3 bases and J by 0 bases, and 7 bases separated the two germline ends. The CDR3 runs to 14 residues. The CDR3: CASSFRGSTDTQYF. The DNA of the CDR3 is TGTGCCAGCAGCTTTCGGGGTAGCACAGATACGCAGTATTTT.

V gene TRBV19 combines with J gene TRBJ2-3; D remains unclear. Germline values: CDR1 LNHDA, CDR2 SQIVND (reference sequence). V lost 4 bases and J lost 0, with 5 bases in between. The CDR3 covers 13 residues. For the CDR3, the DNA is TGTGCCAGTAGTAGCGGAAGCACAGATACGCAGTATTTT. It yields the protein CASSSGSTDTQYF.

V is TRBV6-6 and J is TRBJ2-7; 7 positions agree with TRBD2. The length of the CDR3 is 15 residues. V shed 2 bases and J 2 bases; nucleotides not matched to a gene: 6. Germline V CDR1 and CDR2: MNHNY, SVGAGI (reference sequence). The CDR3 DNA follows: TGTGCCAGCAGTTACCAAAGCGGGACGACCTACGAGCAGTACTTC. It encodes CASSYQSGTTYEQYF.